The rows below give T cell receptor beta chains drawn from one sample of a study of post-analysis software for immune sequencing data. TCRdb re-derived calls from the PCR reads in MiXCR, one entry per CDR3 protein. The data contain 650,000 to 850,000 distinct CDR3 sequences, approximately 53% of them seen just once; the ten biggest clones take up under 6%. The specimen was blood. These TCRs come from a girl aged 5 to 17 with multiple sclerosis. CDR3s include the opening cysteine and the closing phenylalanine or tryptophan. The D gene is left open where the match is weak. Clone size appears in some rows only: once, few, many, or a class for an expanded clone.

j_call d_call cdr3_length v_call clone_size cdr3_aa cdr3_nt
TRBJ2-1 - 15 TRBV5-5 - CASILGTTRGNEQFF TGTGCCAGCATCCTCGGGACCACCCGTGGCAATGAGCAGTTCTTC
TRBJ2-7 TRBD2 15 TRBV20-1 - CSAWGLAGGTYEQYF TGCAGTGCTTGGGGACTAGCGGGGGGCACCTACGAGCAGTACTTC
TRBJ2-4 TRBD2 14 TRBV7-3 - CASSLGGVKNIQYF TGTGCCAGCAGCTTAGGGGGGGTTAAAAACATTCAGTACTTC
TRBJ2-4 TRBD1 16 TRBV3-1 - CASSQQTGTGHLRQYF TGTGCCAGCAGCCAACAAACCGGGACAGGGCATCTAAGGCAGTACTTC
TRBJ2-7 TRBD2 14 TRBV4-1 - CASSQSGTSGEQYF TGCGCCAGCAGCCAGTCCGGGACTAGCGGCGAGCAGTACTTC
TRBJ2-5 - 13 TRBV7-9 - CASRRTPEETQYF TGTGCCAGCAGGCGGACGCCTGAAGAGACCCAGTACTTC
TRBJ2-3 - 13 TRBV7-6 few CASSLPVGDTQYF TGTGCCAGCAGCTTACCCGTGGGGGATACGCAGTATTTT
TRBJ2-5 TRBD2 16 TRBV5-1 - CASSLSSGSQQETQYF TGCGCCAGCAGCTTGTCTAGCGGGAGTCAGCAAGAGACCCAGTACTTC
TRBJ2-7 TRBD2 15 TRBV27 few CASSLTSGGADEQYF TGTGCCAGCAGTCTGACTAGCGGGGGGGCGGACGAGCAGTACTTC
TRBJ2-1 TRBD1 16 TRBV29-1 - CSVEGTGGLGNKGQFF TGCAGCGTTGAGGGGACAGGCGGGCTTGGCAATAAAGGGCAGTTCTTC